This is a list of T cell receptor beta chains from one sample in a study of cytomegalovirus exposure and HLA in healthy donors. Measured with immunoSEQ multiplex PCR; TCRdb has only the in-frame clones, and not every one. The sample lists roughly 150,000 clones, roughly four fifths occurring once. Sample: PBMCs. The receptors originated from a woman between 18 and 29 years old in good health and CMV-seronegative. Each CDR3 is given with its conserved first and last residue. The D gene is left open where the match is weak. The size entry is marked missing in some rows and otherwise reads once, few, many or a size class.

cdr3_aa,cdr3_nt,j_call,d_call,v_call,clone_size
CASSPTLGDYEQYF,TGTGCCAGCAGCCCAACTCTCGGGGACTACGAGCAGTACTTC,TRBJ2-7,-,TRBV13,-
CASSPDAGRYEQYF,TGTGCCAGCTCACCCGATGCAGGGCGGTACGAGCAGTACTTC,TRBJ2-7,-,TRBV18,once
CASSQVSQAGSPLHF,TGTGCCAGCAGCCAAGTAAGCCAGGCCGGCTCACCCCTCCACTTT,TRBJ1-6,-,TRBV4-2,-
CASSPGVGQNEQYF,TGTGCCAGCAGCCCAGGGGTGGGACAGAACGAGCAGTACTTC,TRBJ2-7,TRBD1,TRBV7-9,-
CASSPPGLTGVTEAFF,TGCGCCAGCAGCCCCCCCGGGCTTACAGGGGTGACTGAAGCTTTCTTT,TRBJ1-1,TRBD1,TRBV5-1,-
CASSSYLGQGDGYTF,TGTGCCAGCAGTTCCTACCTGGGACAGGGGGATGGCTACACCTTC,TRBJ1-2,TRBD1,TRBV6-5,-
CASAWDYEQFF,TGTGCCAGCGCCTGGGACTACGAGCAGTTCTTC,TRBJ2-1,TRBD2,TRBV7-9,-
CASSYGRGRTDTQYF,TGTGCCAGCAGCTACGGGAGGGGCCGCACAGATACGCAGTATTTT,TRBJ2-3,TRBD2,TRBV7-9,-
CASSLTVQETQYF,TGTGCCAGCAGCTTGACAGTACAAGAGACCCAGTACTTC,TRBJ2-5,-,TRBV5-5,-
CATMYAGGGGLYEQYF,TGTGCCACGATGTATGCGGGAGGCGGGGGTCTCTACGAGCAGTACTTC,TRBJ2-7,TRBD2,TRBV7-2,-
CATPSGASSYNEQFF,TGTGCCACCCCGAGCGGGGCATCCTCCTACAATGAGCAGTTCTTC,TRBJ2-1,TRBD2,TRBV5-8,-
CASSTPRDAYEQYF,TGTGCCAGCAGTACTCCCAGGGATGCCTACGAGCAGTACTTC,TRBJ2-7,-,TRBV6-5,few
CASSRDREGGQYF,TGTGCCAGCAGCCGAGACAGGGAAGGGGGCCAGTACTTC,TRBJ2-7,TRBD1,TRBV11-1,-
CASSSGTSGGSGQFF,TGTGCCAGCAGCTCCGGGACTAGCGGAGGGAGCGGGCAGTTCTTC,TRBJ2-1,TRBD2,TRBV5-8,-
CASSGGSGGAFEQYF,TGTGCCAGCAGCGGGGGTTCGGGGGGGGCGTTCGAGCAGTACTTC,TRBJ2-7,TRBD2,TRBV9,-
CASSQEGLAGRDTQYF,TGCGCCAGCAGCCAAGAAGGGCTAGCGGGGAGGGATACGCAGTATTTT,TRBJ2-3,TRBD2,TRBV4-1,-
CASSWGTSGGTDTQYF,TGTGCCAGCAGCTGGGGGACTAGCGGGGGAACAGATACGCAGTATTTT,TRBJ2-3,TRBD2,TRBV5-4,-
CASSIDARGPAYGYTF,TGTGCCAGTAGTATAGATGCCAGGGGACCGGCGTATGGCTACACCTTC,TRBJ1-2,-,TRBV19,-